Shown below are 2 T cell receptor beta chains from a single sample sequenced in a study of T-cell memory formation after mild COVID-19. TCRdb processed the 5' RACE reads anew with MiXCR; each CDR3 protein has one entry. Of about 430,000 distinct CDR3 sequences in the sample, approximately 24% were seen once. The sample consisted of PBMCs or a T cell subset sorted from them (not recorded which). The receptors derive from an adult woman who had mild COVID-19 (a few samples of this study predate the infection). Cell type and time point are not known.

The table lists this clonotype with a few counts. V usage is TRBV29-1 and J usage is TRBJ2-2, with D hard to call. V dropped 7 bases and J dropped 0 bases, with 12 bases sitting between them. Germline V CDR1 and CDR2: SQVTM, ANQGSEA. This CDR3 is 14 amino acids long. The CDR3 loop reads CSGRSASNTGELFF. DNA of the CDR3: TGCAGCGGACGAAGTGCTTCGAACACCGGGGAGCTGTTTTTT.

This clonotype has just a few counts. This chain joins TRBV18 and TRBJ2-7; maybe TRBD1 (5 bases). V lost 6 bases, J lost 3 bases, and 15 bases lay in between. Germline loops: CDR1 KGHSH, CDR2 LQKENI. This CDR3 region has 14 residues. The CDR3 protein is CASSPVKGYYEQYF. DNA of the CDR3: TGTGCCAGCTCCCCAGTTAAGGGGTACTACGAGCAGTACTTC.